This T cell receptor (beta chain) was recorded in a study of T cells in Graves' hyperthyroidism and ophthalmopathy. The germline gives CDR1 MDHEN, CDR2 SYDVKM. V shed 3 bases and J shed 0 bases, with 18 bases lying between them. CDR3 length: 18 amino acids. Overall study results and limits: Expanded thyroid clonotypes (above 0.001) were mostly also found in blood. In simple terms, a model built on 13 V-J features told ophthalmopathy apart from stable hyperthyroidism.

This clonotype was seen many times. Its specificity is unknown. The investigators amplified TCR beta CDR3 regions from RNA transcripts. The TCR CDR3 was amplified in a first-round RT-PCR using the HTBI primer set. TCRdb fed the multiplex PCR reads into MiXCR, producing one record per CDR3 protein. Seen here are 340,000 or so distinct CDR3 sequences, roughly 21% observed once, and the top ten hold under 55%. The definition of stable Graves' hyperthyroidism was no ophthalmopathy progression within 18 months. Sequencing used blood. The clonotype originates from a woman in her fifties or sixties with Graves' hyperthyroidism. This chain uses TRBV28 with TRBJ1-5; D not certain. The CDR3 nucleotides are TGTGCCAGCAGTTTGCCCGGGCGTATCGGGTATAGCAATCAGCCCCAGCATTTT. This gives the protein CASSLPGRIGYSNQPQHF.